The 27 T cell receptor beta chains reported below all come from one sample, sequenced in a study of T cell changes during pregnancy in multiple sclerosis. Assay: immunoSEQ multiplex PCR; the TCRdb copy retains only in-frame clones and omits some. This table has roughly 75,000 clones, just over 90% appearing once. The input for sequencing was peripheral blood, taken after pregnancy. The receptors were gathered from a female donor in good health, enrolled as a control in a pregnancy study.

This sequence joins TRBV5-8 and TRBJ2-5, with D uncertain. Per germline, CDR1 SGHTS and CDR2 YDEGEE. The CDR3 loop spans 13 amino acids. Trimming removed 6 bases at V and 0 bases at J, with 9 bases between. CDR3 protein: CASTLQYQETQYF. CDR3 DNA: TGTGCCAGCACCTTACAGTACCAAGAGACCCAGTACTTC.

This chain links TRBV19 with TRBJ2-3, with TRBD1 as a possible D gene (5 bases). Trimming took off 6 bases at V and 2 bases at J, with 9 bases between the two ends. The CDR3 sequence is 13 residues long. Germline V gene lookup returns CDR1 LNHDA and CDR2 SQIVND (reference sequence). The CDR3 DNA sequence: TGTGCCAGTAGGGGGCCCAACACAGATACGCAGTATTTT. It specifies CASRGPNTDTQYF.

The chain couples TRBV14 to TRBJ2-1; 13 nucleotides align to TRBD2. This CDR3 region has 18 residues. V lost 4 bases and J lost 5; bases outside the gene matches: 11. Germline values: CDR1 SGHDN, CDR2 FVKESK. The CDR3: CASSRGLAGPTWNNEQFF. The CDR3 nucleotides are TGTGCCAGCAGCCGGGGACTAGCGGGACCGACCTGGAACAATGAGCAGTTCTTC.

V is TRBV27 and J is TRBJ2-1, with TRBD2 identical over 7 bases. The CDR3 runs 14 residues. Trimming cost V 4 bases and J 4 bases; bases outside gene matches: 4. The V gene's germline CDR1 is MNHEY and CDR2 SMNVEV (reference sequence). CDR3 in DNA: TGTGCCAGCAGTTATGTGGGAGGGTACAATGAGCAGTTCTTC. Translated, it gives CASSYVGGYNEQFF.

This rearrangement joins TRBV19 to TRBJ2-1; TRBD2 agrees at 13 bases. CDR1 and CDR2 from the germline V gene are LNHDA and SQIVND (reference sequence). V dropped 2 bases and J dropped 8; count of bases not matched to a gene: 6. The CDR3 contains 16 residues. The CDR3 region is CASSIWTSGRIYEQFF. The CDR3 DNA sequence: TGTGCCAGTAGTATATGGACTAGCGGGAGAATCTATGAGCAGTTCTTC.

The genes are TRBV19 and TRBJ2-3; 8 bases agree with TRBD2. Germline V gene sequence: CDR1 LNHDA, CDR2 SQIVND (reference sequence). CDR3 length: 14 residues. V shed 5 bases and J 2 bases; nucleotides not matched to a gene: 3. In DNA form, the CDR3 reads TGTGCCAGTAGTTATAGCGGGACCACAGATACGCAGTATTTT. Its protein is CASSYSGTTDTQYF.

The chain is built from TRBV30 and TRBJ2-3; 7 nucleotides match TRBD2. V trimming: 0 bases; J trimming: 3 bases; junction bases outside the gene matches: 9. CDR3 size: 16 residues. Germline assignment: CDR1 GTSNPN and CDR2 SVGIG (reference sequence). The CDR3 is CAWSVGAGFGTDTQYF. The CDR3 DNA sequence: TGTGCCTGGAGTGTTGGAGCGGGGTTTGGGACAGATACGCAGTATTTT.

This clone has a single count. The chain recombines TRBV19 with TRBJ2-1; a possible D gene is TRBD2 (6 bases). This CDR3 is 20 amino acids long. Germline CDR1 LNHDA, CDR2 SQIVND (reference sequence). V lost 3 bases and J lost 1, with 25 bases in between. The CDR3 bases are TGTGCCAGTAGTATCCGCGGTACCGTTGGGGGGAGAATATCCTACAATGAGCAGTTCTTC. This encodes CASSIRGTVGGRISYNEQFF.

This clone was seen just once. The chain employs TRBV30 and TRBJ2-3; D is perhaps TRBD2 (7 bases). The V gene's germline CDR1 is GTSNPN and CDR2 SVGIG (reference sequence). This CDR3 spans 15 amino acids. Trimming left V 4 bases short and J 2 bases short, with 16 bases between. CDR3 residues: CAWIGLRGPTDTQYF. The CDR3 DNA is TGTGCCTGGATAGGGCTGCGGGGGCCCACAGATACGCAGTATTTT.

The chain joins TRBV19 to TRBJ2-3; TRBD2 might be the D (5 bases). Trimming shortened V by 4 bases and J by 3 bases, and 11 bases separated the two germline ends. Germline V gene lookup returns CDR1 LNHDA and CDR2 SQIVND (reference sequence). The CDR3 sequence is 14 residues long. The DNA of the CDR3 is TGTGCCAGTAGTAGAGGAGGAGGAACAGATACGCAGTATTTT. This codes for CASSRGGGTDTQYF. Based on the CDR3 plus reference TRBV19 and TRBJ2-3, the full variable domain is DGGITQSPKYLFRKEGQNVTLSCEQNLNHDAMYWYRQDPGQGLRLIYYSQIVNDFQKGDIAEGYSVSREKKESFPLTVTSAQKNPTAFYLCASSRGGGTDTQYFGPGTRLTVL.

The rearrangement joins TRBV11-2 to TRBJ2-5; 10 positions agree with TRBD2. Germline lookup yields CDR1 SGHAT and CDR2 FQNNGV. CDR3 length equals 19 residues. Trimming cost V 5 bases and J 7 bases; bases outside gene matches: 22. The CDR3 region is CASSPRGPGAGGLWVTQYF. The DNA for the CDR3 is TGTGCCAGCAGCCCACGGGGGCCTGGAGCGGGAGGGCTTTGGGTGACCCAGTACTTC.

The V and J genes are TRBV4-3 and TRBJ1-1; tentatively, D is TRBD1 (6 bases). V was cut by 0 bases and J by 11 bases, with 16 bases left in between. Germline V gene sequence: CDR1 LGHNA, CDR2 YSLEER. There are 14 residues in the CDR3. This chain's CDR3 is CASSQERQNRGAFF. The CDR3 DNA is TGCGCCAGCAGCCAAGAAAGGCAGAATAGGGGGGCTTTCTTT.

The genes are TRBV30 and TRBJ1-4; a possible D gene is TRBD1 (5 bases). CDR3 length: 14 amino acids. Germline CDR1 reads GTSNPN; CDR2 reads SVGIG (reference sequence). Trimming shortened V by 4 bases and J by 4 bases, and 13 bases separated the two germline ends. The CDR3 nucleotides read TGTGCCTGGAAAATGGGACTGGATAATGAAAAACTGTTTTTT. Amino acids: CAWKMGLDNEKLFF.

The CDR3 nucleotides are TGTGCCAGCAGTGGGGGACTAGCGGGGGGGCGTTACGAGCAGTACTTC. As protein: CASSGGLAGGRYEQYF. The chain is built from TRBV28 and TRBJ2-7; TRBD2 matches 16 bases. The V gene's germline CDR1 is MDHEN and CDR2 SYDVKM. V was clipped by 5 bases and J by 4 bases; unmatched bases: 5. The CDR3 is 16 residues long.

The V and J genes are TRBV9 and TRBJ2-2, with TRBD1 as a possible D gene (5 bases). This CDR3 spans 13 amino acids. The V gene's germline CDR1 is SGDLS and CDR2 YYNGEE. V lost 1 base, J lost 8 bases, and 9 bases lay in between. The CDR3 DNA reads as TGTGCCAGCAGCGTACAAGCAGGGGGGGAGCTGTTTTTT. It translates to CASSVQAGGELFF.

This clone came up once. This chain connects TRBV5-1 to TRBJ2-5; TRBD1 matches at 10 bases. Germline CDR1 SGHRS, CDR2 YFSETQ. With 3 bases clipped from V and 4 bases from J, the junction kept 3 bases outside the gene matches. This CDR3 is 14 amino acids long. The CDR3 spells CASSWDRGGETQYF. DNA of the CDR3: TGCGCCAGCAGCTGGGACAGGGGAGGAGAGACCCAGTACTTC.

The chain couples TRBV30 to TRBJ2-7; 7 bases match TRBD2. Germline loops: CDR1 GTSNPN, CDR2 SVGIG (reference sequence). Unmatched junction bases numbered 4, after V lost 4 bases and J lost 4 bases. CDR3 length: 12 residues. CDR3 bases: TGTGCCTGGACTAGCGGAAAATACGAGCAGTACTTC. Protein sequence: CAWTSGKYEQYF.

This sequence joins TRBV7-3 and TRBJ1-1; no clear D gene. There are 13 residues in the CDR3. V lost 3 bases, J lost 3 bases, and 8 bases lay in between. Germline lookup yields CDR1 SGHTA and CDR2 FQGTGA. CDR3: CASSFTGYTEAFF. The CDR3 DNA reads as TGTGCCAGCAGCTTCACGGGGTACACTGAAGCTTTCTTT.

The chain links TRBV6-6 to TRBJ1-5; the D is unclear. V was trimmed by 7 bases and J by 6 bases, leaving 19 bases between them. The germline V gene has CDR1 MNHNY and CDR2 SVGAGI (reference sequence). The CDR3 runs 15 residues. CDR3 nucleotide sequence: TGTGCCAGCACCCTAAACGAAAGAATCCTTCAGCCCCAGCATTTT. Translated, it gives CASTLNERILQPQHF.

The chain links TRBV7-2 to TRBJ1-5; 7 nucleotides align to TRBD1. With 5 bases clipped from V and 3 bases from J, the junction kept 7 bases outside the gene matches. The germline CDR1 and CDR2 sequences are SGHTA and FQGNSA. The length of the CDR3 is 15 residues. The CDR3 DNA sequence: TGTGCCAGCAGCCGGGACAGTCAGGACAATCAGCCCCAGCATTTT. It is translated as CASSRDSQDNQPQHF.

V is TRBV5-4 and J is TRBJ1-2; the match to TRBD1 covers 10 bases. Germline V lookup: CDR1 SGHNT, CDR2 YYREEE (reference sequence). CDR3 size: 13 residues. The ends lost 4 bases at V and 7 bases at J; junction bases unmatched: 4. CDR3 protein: CASSDGTGAGYTF. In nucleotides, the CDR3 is TGTGCCAGCAGCGACGGGACAGGGGCTGGCTACACCTTC.

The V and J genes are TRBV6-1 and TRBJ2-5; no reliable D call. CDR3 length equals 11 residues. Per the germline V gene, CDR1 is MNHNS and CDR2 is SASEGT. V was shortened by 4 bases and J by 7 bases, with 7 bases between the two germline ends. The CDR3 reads CASSGLWTQYF. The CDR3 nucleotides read TGTGCCAGCAGTGGACTTTGGACCCAGTACTTC.

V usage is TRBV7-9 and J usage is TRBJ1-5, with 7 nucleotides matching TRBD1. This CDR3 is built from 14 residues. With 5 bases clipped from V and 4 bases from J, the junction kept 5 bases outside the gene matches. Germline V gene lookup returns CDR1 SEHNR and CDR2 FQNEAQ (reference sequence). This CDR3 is CASSVGTANQPQHF. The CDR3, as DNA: TGTGCCAGCAGCGTGGGGACAGCTAATCAGCCCCAGCATTTT.

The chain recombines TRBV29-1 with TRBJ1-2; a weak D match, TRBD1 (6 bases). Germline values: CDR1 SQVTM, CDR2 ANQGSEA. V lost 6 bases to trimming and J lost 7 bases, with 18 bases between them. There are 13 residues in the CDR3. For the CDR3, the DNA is TGCAGCGTACTAACCGACAGACAGGTTGGCTACACCTTC. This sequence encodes CSVLTDRQVGYTF.

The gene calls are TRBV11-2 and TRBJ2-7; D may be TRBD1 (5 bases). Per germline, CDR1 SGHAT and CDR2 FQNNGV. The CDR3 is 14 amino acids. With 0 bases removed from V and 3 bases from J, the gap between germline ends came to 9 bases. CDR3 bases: TGTGCCAGCAGCTTAGAAAGGGGTATCTACGAGCAGTACTTC. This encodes CASSLERGIYEQYF.

CDR3 region: CASSPGGETQYF. CDR3 nucleotides: TGTGCCAGCTCACCGGGGGGAGAGACCCAGTACTTC. The chain has TRBV18 and TRBJ2-5, with a tentative D call TRBD2 (6 bases). The germline V gene has CDR1 KGHSH and CDR2 LQKENI. Trimming removed 3 bases at V and 4 bases at J, with 6 bases between. This CDR3 region has 12 residues. Combining the CDR3 with reference TRBV18 and TRBJ2-5 gives the whole variable domain NAGVMQNPRHLVRRRGQEARLRCSPMKGHSHVYWYRQLPEEGLKFMVYLQKENIIDESGMPKERFSAEFPKEGPSILRIQQVVRGDSAAYFCASSPGGETQYFGPGTRLLVL.

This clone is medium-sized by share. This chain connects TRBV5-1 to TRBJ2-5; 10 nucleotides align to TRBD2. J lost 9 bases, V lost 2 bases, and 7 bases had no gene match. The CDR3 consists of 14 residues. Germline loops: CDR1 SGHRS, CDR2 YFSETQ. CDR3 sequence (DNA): TGCGCCAGCAGCTTCGCAGCGGGGGGGCCTGCCCAGTACTTC. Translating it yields CASSFAAGGPAQYF. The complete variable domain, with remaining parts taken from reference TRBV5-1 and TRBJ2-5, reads KAGVTQTPRYLIKTRGQQVTLSCSPISGHRSVSWYQQTPGQGLQFLFEYFSETQRNKGNFPGRFSGRQFSNSRSEMNVSTLELGDSALYLCASSFAAGGPAQYFGPGTRLLVL.